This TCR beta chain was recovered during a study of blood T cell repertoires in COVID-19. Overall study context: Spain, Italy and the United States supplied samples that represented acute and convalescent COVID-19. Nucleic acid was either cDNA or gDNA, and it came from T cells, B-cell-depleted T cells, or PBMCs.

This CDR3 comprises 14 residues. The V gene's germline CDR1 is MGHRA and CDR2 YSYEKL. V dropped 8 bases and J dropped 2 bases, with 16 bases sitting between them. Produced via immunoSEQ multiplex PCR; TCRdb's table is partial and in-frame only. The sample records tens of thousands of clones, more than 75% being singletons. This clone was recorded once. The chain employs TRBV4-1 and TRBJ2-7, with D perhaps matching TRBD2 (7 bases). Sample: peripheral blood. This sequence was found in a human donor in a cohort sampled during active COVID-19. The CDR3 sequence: CASSPSGTTYEQYF. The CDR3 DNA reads TGCGCCAGCTCCCCCAGCGGGACAACCTACGAGCAGTACTTC.